This TCR beta chain was sequenced for a study of beta chain features in type 1 diabetes. CD4+ naive, central memory, regulatory and stem cell-like memory subsets were isolated by sorting on CD45RO/CCR7/CD25/CD127/CD95/CD27. V lost 1 base, J lost 4 bases, and 7 bases lay in between. CDR3 length equals 14 residues. In germline, CDR1 is SGHAT, CDR2 FQNNGV. The study reverse transcribed the entire isolated RNA, so it sequenced expressed TCRB transcripts. Sequencing was performed with immunoSEQ multiplex PCR; in TCRdb, only in-frame clones are kept and a portion is missing. The sample shows some 660,000 clones, around 15% of them seen only once. In the case of this clone: Its antigen remains unknown.

Whole-study findings and limits: Moderate but significant shortening of TCRB CDR3s was recorded in all four CD4+ subsets from Type 1 diabetes patients.

The chain recombines TRBV11-2 with TRBJ2-2; D call uncertain. The sequence was obtained from a man between 18 and 35 years old with type 1 diabetes. Material: naive CD4+ T cells from blood. The CDR3 nucleotides read TGTGCCAGCAGCTTAGTTTTTGGCACCGGGGAGCTGTTTTTT. It codes for CASSLVFGTGELFF.